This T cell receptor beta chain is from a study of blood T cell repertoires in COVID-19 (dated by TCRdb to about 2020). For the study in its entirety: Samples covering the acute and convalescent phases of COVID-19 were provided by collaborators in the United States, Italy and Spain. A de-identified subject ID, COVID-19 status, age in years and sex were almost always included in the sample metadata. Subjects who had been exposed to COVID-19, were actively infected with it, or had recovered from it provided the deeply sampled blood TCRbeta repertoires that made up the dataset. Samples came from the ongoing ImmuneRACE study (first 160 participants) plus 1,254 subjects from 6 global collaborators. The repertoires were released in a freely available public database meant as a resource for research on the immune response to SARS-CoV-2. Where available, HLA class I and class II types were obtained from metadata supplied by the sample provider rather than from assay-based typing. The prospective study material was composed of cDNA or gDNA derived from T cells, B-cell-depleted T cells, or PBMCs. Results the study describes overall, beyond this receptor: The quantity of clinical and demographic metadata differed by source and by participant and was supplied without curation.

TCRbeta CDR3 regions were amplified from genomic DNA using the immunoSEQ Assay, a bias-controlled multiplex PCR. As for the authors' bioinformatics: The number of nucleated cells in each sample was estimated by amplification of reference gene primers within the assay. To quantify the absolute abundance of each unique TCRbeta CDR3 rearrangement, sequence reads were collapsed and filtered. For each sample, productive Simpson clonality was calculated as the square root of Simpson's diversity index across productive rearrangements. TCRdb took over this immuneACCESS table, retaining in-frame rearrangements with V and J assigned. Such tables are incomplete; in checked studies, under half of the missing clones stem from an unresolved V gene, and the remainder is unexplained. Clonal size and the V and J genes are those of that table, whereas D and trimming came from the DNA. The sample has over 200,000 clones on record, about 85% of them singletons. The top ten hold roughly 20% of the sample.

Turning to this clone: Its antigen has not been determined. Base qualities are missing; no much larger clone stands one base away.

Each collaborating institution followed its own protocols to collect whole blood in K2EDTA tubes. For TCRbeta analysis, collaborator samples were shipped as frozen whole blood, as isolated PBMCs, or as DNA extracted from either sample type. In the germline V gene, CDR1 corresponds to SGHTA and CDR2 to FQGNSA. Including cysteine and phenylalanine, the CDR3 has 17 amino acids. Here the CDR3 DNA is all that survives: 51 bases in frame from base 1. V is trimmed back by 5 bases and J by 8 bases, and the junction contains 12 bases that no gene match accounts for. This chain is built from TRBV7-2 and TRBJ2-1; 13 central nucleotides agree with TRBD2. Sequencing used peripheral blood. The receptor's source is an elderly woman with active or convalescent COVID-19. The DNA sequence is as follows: TGTGCCAGCAGCCGCCCACCGGGGACTAGCGGGGTCGATGAGCAGTTCTTC. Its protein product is CASSRPPGTSGVDEQFF.